This TCR beta chain was documented in a study of shared clonotypes between healthy human individuals. Study details: Donor composition was a couple of women and a few men, aged 18 to 49.

Libraries were prepared by immunoSEQ multiplex PCR; TCRdb keeps only in-frame clonotypes and omits some of them. The data contain some 1 million clones, under 80% of them singletons. Remarks on this clone: The antigen remains undetermined.

Study-wide results and caveats: Rarefaction demonstrated incomplete sorted-subset sequencing despite large depth. Clonotype sharing among donors likely depends on sequencing depth.

The CDR3 consists of 15 residues. After removal of 5 bases from V and 3 bases from J, the junction contained 8 bases not matched to a gene. The germline V gene encodes CDR1 MNHEY and CDR2 SMNVEV (reference sequence). This clonotype was sampled from a young man in good health. The rearrangement uses TRBV27 and TRBJ2-7; 9 bases fit TRBD1. Sequencing input: memory CD4+ T cells sorted from blood. Noted subset: CD45RA-negative fraction. The CDR3 loop is CASSPIRDRVYEQYF. CDR3 bases: TGTGCCAGCAGTCCCATCCGGGACAGGGTCTACGAGCAGTACTTC.